One and the same sample provided the 29 T cell receptor beta chains below, sequenced in a study of cytomegalovirus exposure and HLA in healthy donors (dated by TCRdb to about 2017). Libraries were prepared through the immunoSEQ multiplex PCR assay. A mixture of 60 forward primers for TCR Vbeta segments and 13 reverse primers for TCR Jbeta segments was used in the multiplex PCR. TCRdb provides this immuneACCESS table in a form limited to in-frame rearrangements. Some clones are lacking; in checked studies, under half of them reflect an unresolved V gene, and why the rest are absent is not known. Within this sample are around 110,000 clones, with approximately 70% of them counted one time only. The ten largest clones take up around 0.79% of the sample. The sample was PBMCs. The source of these receptors is a woman aged 30 to 39 in good health and CMV-seronegative.

This clone was detected only a few times. The J gene is TRBJ1-5, the V gene TRBV6-5; D is possibly TRBD1 (5 bases). CDR3 length equals 14 residues. Germline V gene data show CDR1 as MNHEY and CDR2 as SVGAGI. Trimming stripped 6 bases from V and 5 bases from J, with 14 bases between. For the CDR3, the DNA is TGTGCCAGCAGCCCAAATCAGGGATATCAGCCCCAGCATTTT. Translating gives CASSPNQGYQPQHF.

The table lists this clone with a few counts. The chain carries TRBV14 and TRBJ1-1; the D gene is possibly TRBD1 (5 bases). The CDR3 has 15 residues. The germline V and J ends were trimmed by 10 bases and 1 base, with 19 bases remaining between them. CDR1 is SGHDN, CDR2 FVKESK, per germline. The CDR3 here is CATSAHQGRNTEAFF. As DNA, the CDR3 is TGTGCCACCTCAGCTCATCAGGGCAGGAACACTGAAGCTTTCTTT.

The chain employs TRBV5-1 and TRBJ2-1, with D perhaps TRBD2 (6 bases). With 2 bases removed from V and 12 bases from J, the gap between germline ends came to 15 bases. CDR3 length: 13 amino acids. The germline V gene encodes CDR1 SGHRS and CDR2 YFSETQ. CDR3 amino acids: CASSLLATGRQFF. The CDR3 DNA reads TGCGCCAGCAGCTTACTAGCCACCGGTAGGCAGTTCTTC. Looking up the rest from reference TRBV5-1 and TRBJ2-1 gives the full variable domain: KAGVTQTPRYLIKTRGQQVTLSCSPISGHRSVSWYQQTPGQGLQFLFEYFSETQRNKGNFPGRFSGRQFSNSRSEMNVSTLELGDSALYLCASSLLATGRQFFGPGTRLTVL.

The rearrangement joins TRBV9 to TRBJ2-1; 15 bases map to TRBD2. Germline assignment: CDR1 SGDLS and CDR2 YYNGEE. This CDR3 has 16 amino acids. V trimming: 0 bases; J trimming: 7 bases; junction bases outside the gene matches: 2. The CDR3 sequence is CASSVDGTSGRNEQFF. CDR3 nucleotide sequence: TGTGCCAGCAGCGTAGATGGGACTAGCGGGAGGAATGAGCAGTTCTTC. Drawing the rest from reference TRBV9 and TRBJ2-1, the complete variable domain is DSGVTQTPKHLITATGQRVTLRCSPRSGDLSVYWYQQSLDQGLQFLIQYYNGEERAKGNILERFSAQQFPDLHSELNLSSLELGDSALYFCASSVDGTSGRNEQFFGPGTRLTVL.

This CDR3 reads CASSLGGGVRNQPQHF. The CDR3, as DNA: TGTGCCAGCAGTTTGGGAGGCGGTGTCCGTAATCAGCCCCAGCATTTT. The V gene is TRBV27, the J gene TRBJ1-5; D remains ambiguous. The CDR3 is made up of 16 amino acids. Looked up from germline, CDR1 is MNHEY and CDR2 is SMNVEV (reference sequence). V dropped 3 bases and J dropped 4 bases, with 16 bases sitting between them.

The chain has TRBV2 and TRBJ1-5; D is possibly TRBD1 (6 bases). Looked up from germline, CDR1 is SNHLY and CDR2 is FYNNEI. Trimming left V 2 bases short and J 1 base short, with 9 bases between. The CDR3 is 15 amino acids. In nucleotides, the CDR3 is TGTGCCAGCAGTGAAATCAGGGGAAGCAATCAGCCCCAGCATTTT. Translating it yields CASSEIRGSNQPQHF. The full variable domain, rest sourced from reference TRBV2 and TRBJ1-5, is EPEVTQTPSHQVTQMGQEVILRCVPISNHLYFYWYRQILGQKVEFLVSFYNNEISEKSEIFDDQFSVERPDGSNFTLKIRSTKLEDSAMYFCASSEIRGSNQPQHFGDGTRLSIL.

This clone was observed a handful of times. The chain has TRBV5-1 and TRBJ2-2; 11 bases line up with TRBD2. CDR3 length: 17 amino acids. CDR1 is SGHRS, CDR2 YFSETQ, per germline. The V segment lost 3 bases and the J segment 6 bases; nucleotides outside the gene matches: 10. In DNA form, the CDR3 reads TGCGCCAGCAGCTCCCTCATAGCGGGAGGGCCAGCCGGGGAGCTGTTTTTT. It translates to CASSSLIAGGPAGELFF. The variable domain in full, completed from reference TRBV5-1 and TRBJ2-2, reads KAGVTQTPRYLIKTRGQQVTLSCSPISGHRSVSWYQQTPGQGLQFLFEYFSETQRNKGNFPGRFSGRQFSNSRSEMNVSTLELGDSALYLCASSSLIAGGPAGELFFGEGSRLTVL.

The chain has TRBV9 and TRBJ1-3; no reliable D call. The CDR3 contains 15 residues. Trimming removed 1 base from V and 0 bases from J, with 8 bases in between. Germline V lookup: CDR1 SGDLS, CDR2 YYNGEE. In nucleotides, the CDR3 is TGTGCCAGCAGCGTAAGCTCGAACTCTGGAAACACCATATATTTT. This gives the protein CASSVSSNSGNTIYF.

The V and J genes are TRBV11-3 and TRBJ1-5, with 7 bases aligning to TRBD1. The CDR3 is 16 amino acids. Unmatched junction bases numbered 3, after V lost 1 base and J lost 0 bases. Per germline, CDR1 SGHNT and CDR2 YENEEA. Written as DNA, the CDR3 is TGTGCCAGCAGCTTAGGGGGACAGTATAGCAATCAGCCCCAGCATTTT. Its protein is CASSLGGQYSNQPQHF.

The chain is built from TRBV30 and TRBJ2-1, with D perhaps TRBD2 (6 bases). The V end lost 5 bases, the J end lost 9 bases, and 14 bases lay between the germline ends. The CDR3 covers 12 residues. CDR1 is GTSNPN and CDR2 is SVGIG in the germline V gene (reference sequence). Written as DNA, the CDR3 is TGTGCCTGGGGGGGGAGCCTGGGTGAGCAGTTCTTC. The encoded protein is CAWGGSLGEQFF.

V usage is TRBV2 and J usage is TRBJ2-7; 12 bases map to TRBD2. The CDR3 is 15 residues long. CDR1 is SNHLY and CDR2 is FYNNEI in the germline V gene. The ends lost 4 bases at V and 2 bases at J; junction bases unmatched: 3. CDR3 in amino acids: CASSASGRVPYEQYF. For the CDR3, the DNA is TGTGCCAGCAGTGCTAGCGGGAGGGTTCCCTACGAGCAGTACTTC. Based on the CDR3 plus reference TRBV2 and TRBJ2-7, the full variable domain is EPEVTQTPSHQVTQMGQEVILRCVPISNHLYFYWYRQILGQKVEFLVSFYNNEISEKSEIFDDQFSVERPDGSNFTLKIRSTKLEDSAMYFCASSASGRVPYEQYFGPGTRLTVT.

This clone was counted only a few times. The J gene is TRBJ1-2, the V gene TRBV14; D unresolved. Germline loops: CDR1 SGHDN, CDR2 FVKESK. CDR3 size: 13 residues. Trimming removed 4 bases from V and 3 bases from J, with 9 bases in between. The CDR3 coding sequence is TGTGCCAGCAGCCCGCTGGGAGACTATGGCTACACCTTC. This sequence encodes CASSPLGDYGYTF.

This chain links TRBV7-8 with TRBJ1-5; 8 bases agree with TRBD1. Trimming took 4 bases from V and 7 from J; bases not matched to a gene: 9. Germline V gene sequence: CDR1 SGHVS, CDR2 FQNEAQ. The CDR3 runs to 15 residues. The CDR3: CASSSGTGGGQPQHF. DNA of the CDR3: TGTGCCAGCAGCTCGGGAACAGGGGGAGGCCAGCCCCAGCATTTT.

The V gene is TRBV6-1, the J gene TRBJ2-2, with 7 bases aligning to TRBD2. Looked up from germline, CDR1 is MNHNS and CDR2 is SASEGT. CDR3 length: 15 residues. J lost 6 bases, V lost 3 bases, and 7 bases had no gene match. The CDR3: CASSDKAGAPGELFF. Here the CDR3 DNA reads TGTGCCAGCAGTGATAAGGCGGGAGCACCCGGGGAGCTGTTTTTT.

The J gene is TRBJ1-2, the V gene TRBV6-5, with 9 bases fitting TRBD1. The germline V gene encodes CDR1 MNHEY and CDR2 SVGAGI. This CDR3 is 14 amino acids long. Losses at the gene ends were 2 bases for V and 7 bases for J; bases not matched to a gene: 5. The CDR3 region has the DNA TGTGCCAGCAGTTACAAACAGGGGGCGGGTGGCTACACCTTC. This encodes CASSYKQGAGGYTF.

The chain recombines TRBV6-5 with TRBJ2-3, with TRBD2 matching over 15 bases. This CDR3 contains 15 residues. Per the germline V gene, CDR1 is MNHEY and CDR2 is SVGAGI. Losses at the gene ends were 6 bases for V and 7 bases for J; bases not matched to a gene: 5. The CDR3 loop reads CASSFGTSGGNTQYF. CDR3 nucleotides: TGTGCCAGCAGCTTCGGGACTAGCGGGGGGAATACGCAGTATTTT.

The chain recombines TRBV18 with TRBJ1-1, with TRBD1 matching over 8 bases. V lost 4 bases, J lost 4 bases, and 5 bases stayed unmatched. The germline CDR1 and CDR2 sequences are KGHSH and LQKENI. The CDR3 extends over 14 amino acids. The CDR3 DNA reads as TGTGCCAGCTCACTCGGACAGGGAGGCACTGAAGCTTTCTTT. Translating it yields CASSLGQGGTEAFF.

The chain uses TRBV7-2 and TRBJ1-1; possibly TRBD1 for D (6 bases). From germline, CDR1 is SGHTA and CDR2 FQGNSA. CDR3 length equals 14 residues. Trimming took off 4 bases at V and 10 bases at J, with 19 bases between the two ends. The chain's CDR3 is CASSSYAGDIRAFF. The CDR3 region has the DNA TGTGCCAGCAGCTCGTACGCAGGGGACATAAGAGCTTTCTTT.

The V call is TRBV9, the J call TRBJ2-5; possible D gene TRBD1, 6 bases. The CDR3 runs 15 residues. Between the trimmed V and J ends, which lost 2 bases and 3 bases, there was a span of 14 bases. CDR1 SGDLS and CDR2 YYNGEE come from the germline V gene. In DNA, the CDR3 is TGTGCCAGCAGCGTGACGGGACAAGCCAAAGAGACCCAGTACTTC. This codes for CASSVTGQAKETQYF.

The chain has TRBV6-6 and TRBJ1-2, with TRBD1 matching over 9 bases. The CDR3 is 15 amino acids. Germline values: CDR1 MNHNY, CDR2 SVGAGI (reference sequence). Trimming removed 0 bases from V and 5 bases from J; junction bases left unmatched: 4. The CDR3 region has the DNA TGTGCCAGCAGTTACTCGGGACAGGGAGGTTATGGCTACACCTTC. Translation gives CASSYSGQGGYGYTF.

The chain employs TRBV5-1 and TRBJ2-5, with D possibly matching TRBD1 (7 bases). The CDR3 loop spans 16 amino acids. Trimming took off 0 bases at V and 1 base at J, with 13 bases between the two ends. Per the germline V gene, CDR1 is SGHRS and CDR2 is YFSETQ. For the CDR3, the DNA is TGCGCCAGCAGCTTGGTGGGGGGACAGCGCCAAGAGACCCAGTACTTC. It is translated as CASSLVGGQRQETQYF.

Written as DNA, the CDR3 is TGTGCCAGCAGCCTTAACAGGAATGCGGGCTACACCTTC. It is translated as CASSLNRNAGYTF. The J gene is TRBJ1-2, the V gene TRBV2; possibly TRBD1 for D (5 bases). Per the germline V gene, CDR1 is SNHLY and CDR2 is FYNNEI. V gave up 6 bases and J gave up 8 bases, with 16 bases separating them. This CDR3 is 13 amino acids long.

Only a few counts were recorded for this clone. This chain joins TRBV5-4 and TRBJ2-7; TRBD2 might be the D (5 bases). The germline V gene encodes CDR1 SGHNT and CDR2 YYREEE (reference sequence). The CDR3 totals 13 residues. V lost 4 bases and J 0 bases, leaving 8 bases between the germline ends. CDR3 in DNA: TGTGCCAGCAGCCCGGGAAGCTCCTACGAGCAGTACTTC. This codes for CASSPGSSYEQYF.

The sample holds a few counts of this clone. The chain joins TRBV6-5 to TRBJ2-7; 8 bases match TRBD1. In germline, CDR1 is MNHEY, CDR2 SVGAGI. V lost 6 bases to trimming and J lost 3 bases; unmatched junction nucleotides: 7. CDR3 length: 14 amino acids. The CDR3 sequence: CASSQETGDYEQYF. The CDR3 DNA sequence: TGTGCCAGCAGCCAAGAGACAGGGGACTACGAGCAGTACTTC.

This clone has a handful of counts. The CDR3 DNA reads as TGCGCCAGCAGATTCGGACAAAACGAAAAACTGTTTTTT. Amino acids: CASRFGQNEKLFF. The chain combines TRBV5-1 with TRBJ1-4, with a tentative D call TRBD1 (5 bases). V lost 5 bases and J lost 8, with 13 bases in between. In germline, CDR1 is SGHRS, CDR2 YFSETQ. The CDR3 extends over 13 amino acids.

This chain uses TRBV7-2 with TRBJ1-1; D ambiguous. The CDR3 consists of 12 residues. Trimming stripped 5 bases from V and 1 base from J, with 5 bases between. Germline V gene sequence: CDR1 SGHTA, CDR2 FQGNSA. The CDR3 spells CASSLTNTEAFF. For the CDR3, the DNA is TGTGCCAGCAGCCTAACGAACACTGAAGCTTTCTTT. Based on the CDR3 plus reference TRBV7-2 and TRBJ1-1, the full variable domain is GAGVSQSPSNKVTEKGKDVELRCDPISGHTALYWYRQSLGQGLEFLIYFQGNSAPDKSGLPSDRFSAERTGGSVSTLTIQRTQQEDSAVYLCASSLTNTEAFFGQGTRLTVV.

The chain combines TRBV9 with TRBJ2-7; 7 bases line up with TRBD1. V was pared by 4 bases and J by 2 bases, with 6 bases of the junction left unmatched. This CDR3 is built from 14 residues. Germline V lookup: CDR1 SGDLS, CDR2 YYNGEE. The CDR3 protein is CASSPRQGPYEQYF. CDR3 nucleotide sequence: TGTGCCAGCAGCCCAAGACAGGGACCCTACGAGCAGTACTTC.

This clone has only a few counts. The V and J genes are TRBV13 and TRBJ2-3; TRBD1 might be the D (5 bases). The V gene lost 1 base and the J gene lost 4 bases, with 9 bases spanning the gap. The CDR3 contains 14 residues. Germline V lookup: CDR1 PRHDT, CDR2 FYEKMQ (reference sequence). The CDR3 reads CASSLDRLPDTQYF. In nucleotides, the CDR3 is TGTGCCAGCAGCTTAGACAGGCTCCCAGATACGCAGTATTTT.

The chain employs TRBV2 and TRBJ2-3; 7 bases are shared with TRBD1. The junction had 8 bases not matched to a gene; V was cut back by 8 bases and J by 3 bases. The CDR3 length is 14 residues. Germline V gene sequence: CDR1 SNHLY, CDR2 FYNNEI. The DNA of the CDR3 is TGTGCCAGCCGCCGACAGGGTTTAACAGATACGCAGTATTTT. Amino acid sequence: CASRRQGLTDTQYF.